This T cell receptor (beta chain) comes out of a study of blood T cell repertoires in COVID-19. Study-wide background: Acute and convalescent COVID-19 specimens originated in the United States, Italy and Spain. The cDNA or gDNA used as material had been derived from T cells, B-cell-depleted T cells, or PBMCs.

Authors' methods: Amplifying reference gene primers gave estimates of nucleated cell counts. The assay was immunoSEQ multiplex PCR, and TCRdb's table has in-frame clones only and misses some. V, J and clone size were drawn from that table, and D and trimming were deduced from the DNA. The sample includes 190,000 or so clones, roughly 80% of them seen just once. This CDR3 has 15 amino acids. CDR1 and CDR2 from the germline V gene are SEHNR and FQNEAQ (reference sequence). The ends lost 6 bases at V and 1 base at J; junction bases unmatched: 4. The material sequenced was peripheral blood. The chain links TRBV7-9 to TRBJ2-1; 9 positions match TRBD2. The clonotype was recovered from a man aged 45 to 65 who had recovered from COVID-19. DNA for the CDR3: TGTGCCAGCAGTCAGCGGGAGGAATCCTACAATGAGCAGTTCTTC. Protein sequence: CASSQREESYNEQFF. Full variable domain (rest looked up from reference TRBV7-9 and TRBJ2-1): DTGVSQNPRHKITKRGQNVTFRCDPISEHNRLYWYRQTLGQGPEFLTYFQNEAQLEKSRLLSDRFSAERPKGSFSTLEIQRTEQGDSAMYLCASSQREESYNEQFFGPGTRLTVL.